One sample yielded the 30 T cell receptor beta chains listed below, sequenced in a study of cytomegalovirus exposure and HLA in healthy donors. Primers: 60 Vbeta forward and 13 Jbeta reverse. Some clones are missing from TCRdb's copy, which holds only in-frame ones; the method was immunoSEQ multiplex PCR. This table holds over 250,000 clones, 72% found once. The sequencing input was PBMCs. These receptors were taken from a female donor in good health and CMV-seronegative.

The chain is built from TRBV5-1 and TRBJ2-3; TRBD2 agrees at 10 bases. The V gene's germline CDR1 is SGHRS and CDR2 YFSETQ. The CDR3 length is 13 residues. Losses at the gene ends were 7 bases for V and 6 bases for J; bases not matched to a gene: 5. The CDR3 loop is CASGTSESDTQYF. The CDR3 nucleotides read TGCGCCAGCGGGACTAGCGAATCTGATACGCAGTATTTT.

The J gene is TRBJ2-6, the V gene TRBV7-3; no reliable D call. CDR1 SGHTA and CDR2 FQGTGA come from the germline V gene. The CDR3 sequence is 16 residues long. V was trimmed by 5 bases and J by 2 bases, leaving 13 bases between them. The CDR3 DNA follows: TGTGCCAGCAGCCTAGATATCGGCGCTGGGGCCAACGTCCTGACTTTC. Its translation: CASSLDIGAGANVLTF.

A few counts support this clone. V gene TRBV5-1 combines with J gene TRBJ2-2; possible D gene TRBD2, 5 bases. CDR3 length: 12 residues. CDR1 is SGHRS and CDR2 is YFSETQ in the germline V gene. V lost 6 bases, J lost 8 bases, and 11 bases lay in between. In DNA, the CDR3 is TGCGCCAGCACGGGGAATTTTGGGGAGCTGTTTTTT. This sequence encodes CASTGNFGELFF. Variable domain in full (rest from reference TRBV5-1 and TRBJ2-2): KAGVTQTPRYLIKTRGQQVTLSCSPISGHRSVSWYQQTPGQGLQFLFEYFSETQRNKGNFPGRFSGRQFSNSRSEMNVSTLELGDSALYLCASTGNFGELFFGEGSRLTVL.

This rearrangement joins TRBV4-1 to TRBJ2-1; D perhaps matches TRBD2 (5 bases). The V end was cut by 3 bases, the J end by 3 bases, with 15 bases between. This CDR3 region has 16 residues. CDR1 is MGHRA and CDR2 is YSYEKL in the germline V gene. CDR3 DNA: TGCGCCAGCAGCCATCCTACCAGCGGAAGCTACAATGAGCAGTTCTTC. As protein: CASSHPTSGSYNEQFF.

This sequence joins TRBV5-4 and TRBJ1-4, with 8 nucleotides matching TRBD1. V trimming: 0 bases; J trimming: 10 bases; junction bases outside the gene matches: 11. Looked up from germline, CDR1 is SGHNT and CDR2 is YYREEE (reference sequence). CDR3 length equals 16 residues. The CDR3 spells CASSLEAAGGLRKLFF. CDR3 sequence (DNA): TGTGCCAGCAGCTTGGAGGCGGCAGGGGGCCTTCGAAAACTGTTTTTT.

This sequence joins TRBV2 and TRBJ2-3; 7 bases are a match to TRBD1. Per germline, CDR1 SNHLY and CDR2 FYNNEI. The CDR3 consists of 13 residues. The J segment lost 4 bases and the V segment lost 11 bases, leaving 9 bases of the junction unmatched. CDR3 sequence (DNA): TGTGCCGGCAAACAGGGGCGGGCAGATACGCAGTATTTT. Amino acid sequence: CAGKQGRADTQYF.

The chain is built from TRBV5-1 and TRBJ2-7; a possible D gene is TRBD1 (5 bases). Germline CDR1 reads SGHRS; CDR2 reads YFSETQ. The V gene lost 4 bases and the J gene lost 0 bases, with 8 bases spanning the gap. This CDR3 comprises 13 residues. The CDR3 sequence is CASSLTGSYEQYF. As DNA, the CDR3 is TGCGCCAGCAGCCTTACAGGCTCCTACGAGCAGTACTTC.

The chain has TRBV6-1 and TRBJ2-1, with TRBD1 matching 9 bases. This CDR3 has 20 residues. The germline V gene has CDR1 MNHNS and CDR2 SASEGT. J was trimmed by 0 bases and V by 1 base; bases with no gene match: 13. The CDR3 loop is CASSEGGDRVTSSSYNEQFF. The DNA for the CDR3 is TGTGCCAGCAGTGAAGGGGGGGACAGGGTAACCTCCAGCTCCTACAATGAGCAGTTCTTC.

The chain uses TRBV9 and TRBJ1-6; D remains unclear. The V gene's germline CDR1 is SGDLS and CDR2 YYNGEE. The CDR3 runs 14 residues. V was clipped by 0 bases and J by 8 bases, with 9 bases between them. CDR3 residues: CASSVAGRYSPLHF. CDR3 coding DNA: TGTGCCAGCAGCGTAGCCGGGAGATATTCACCCCTCCACTTT.

This clone has more than one count but fewer than ten. This chain uses TRBV28 with TRBJ2-1; 14 positions agree with TRBD2. After removal of 6 bases from V and 6 bases from J, the junction contained 4 bases not matched to a gene. The germline CDR1 and CDR2 sequences are MDHEN and SYDVKM. This CDR3 is 15 amino acids long. The CDR3 region has the DNA TGTGCCAGCAGCCCGGGACTAGCGGGAGCCAATGAGCAGTTCTTC. It is translated as CASSPGLAGANEQFF.

This chain's CDR3 is CASSLPQSGGETQYF. The CDR3 DNA is TGTGCCAGCAGTTTACCCCAGTCCGGGGGAGAGACCCAGTACTTC. The chain joins TRBV28 to TRBJ2-5, with D maybe TRBD2 (6 bases). V gave up 2 bases and J gave up 4 bases, with 14 bases separating them. Germline values: CDR1 MDHEN, CDR2 SYDVKM. This CDR3 region has 15 residues. The full variable domain, completed using reference TRBV28 and TRBJ2-5, is DVKVTQSSRYLVKRTGEKVFLECVQDMDHENMFWYRQDPGLGLRLIYFSYDVKMKEKGDIPEGYSVSREKKERFSLILESASTNQTSMYLCASSLPQSGGETQYFGPGTRLLVL.

V is TRBV2 and J is TRBJ1-1, with TRBD1 identical over 7 bases. The CDR3 consists of 11 residues. With 8 bases clipped from V and 6 bases from J, the junction kept 3 bases outside the gene matches. CDR1 and CDR2 (germline): SNHLY, FYNNEI. The CDR3 spells CASQQGPEAFF. As DNA, the CDR3 is TGTGCCAGCCAACAGGGGCCTGAAGCTTTCTTT.

The chain joins TRBV9 to TRBJ2-7; tentatively, D is TRBD1 (5 bases). From germline, CDR1 is SGDLS and CDR2 YYNGEE. The CDR3 is 14 residues long. V was pared by 3 bases and J by 4 bases, with 14 bases between. The CDR3 DNA is TGTGCCAGCAGCGCCTCCATTTCAGGGTACGAGCAGTACTTC. Translated, it gives CASSASISGYEQYF.

The table lists this clone with a few counts. Here the CDR3 DNA reads TGTGCCAGTAGTAGCAACAGCATAGAGAACTATGGCTACACCTTC. The encoded protein is CASSSNSIENYGYTF. The chain recombines TRBV19 with TRBJ1-2; no clear D. Germline CDR1 is LNHDA and CDR2 is SQIVND (reference sequence). The length of the CDR3 is 15 residues. V was shortened by 4 bases and J by 2 bases, with 14 bases between the two germline ends.

The rearrangement links TRBV28 to TRBJ2-7, with a possible D match to TRBD2 (5 bases). Germline lookup yields CDR1 MDHEN and CDR2 SYDVKM. Trimming pared 7 bases from V and 0 bases from J, leaving 13 bases between. There are 14 residues in the CDR3. Written as DNA, the CDR3 is TGTGCCAGCACCCCAGCTCTAGCCTCCTACGAGCAGTACTTC. Its translation: CASTPALASYEQYF.

A few counts support this clone. The V call is TRBV6-5, the J call TRBJ1-1; a weak D match, TRBD1 (5 bases). The germline V and J ends were trimmed by 2 bases and 8 bases, with 18 bases remaining between them. Germline values: CDR1 MNHEY, CDR2 SVGAGI. This CDR3 is 15 amino acids long. CDR3 nucleotides: TGTGCCAGCAGTTACGTTATAGGGGCTCCGAACGAAGCTTTCTTT. Translation: CASSYVIGAPNEAFF.

This clone was observed a few times. The chain employs TRBV30 and TRBJ2-4; 8 bases are a match to TRBD2. CDR3 length: 17 residues. J lost 0 bases, V lost 0 bases, and 7 bases had no gene match. In germline, CDR1 is GTSNPN, CDR2 SVGIG (reference sequence). The CDR3 reads CAWSVLTSGLAKNIQYF. The CDR3 DNA is TGTGCCTGGAGTGTACTTACTAGCGGTTTAGCCAAAAACATTCAGTACTTC. The full variable domain, its missing parts supplied by reference TRBV30 and TRBJ2-4, is SQTIHQWPATLVQPVGSPLSLECTVEGTSNPNLYWYRQAAGRGLQLLFYSVGIGQISSEVPQNLSASRPQDRQFILSSKKLLLSDSGFYLCAWSVLTSGLAKNIQYFGAGTRLSVL.

There are a few counts of this clone. The CDR3 sequence is CASSLLAGYNEQFF. The CDR3 DNA reads as TGTGCCAGCAGTTTACTAGCGGGGTACAATGAGCAGTTCTTC. V usage is TRBV28 and J usage is TRBJ2-1; 9 bases match TRBD2. This CDR3 contains 14 residues. The germline V gene has CDR1 MDHEN and CDR2 SYDVKM. J was trimmed by 4 bases and V by 2 bases; bases with no gene match: 0.

The chain has TRBV19 and TRBJ2-2; 10 positions agree with TRBD2. V shed 9 bases and J 3 bases; nucleotides not matched to a gene: 4. There are 14 residues in the CDR3. CDR1 and CDR2 (germline): LNHDA, SQIVND (reference sequence). The CDR3 DNA sequence: TGTGCCAGCGCTAGCGGGAGTGACACCGGGGAGCTGTTTTTT. It translates to CASASGSDTGELFF.

This clone was seen a single time. The gene calls are TRBV28 and TRBJ1-5; tentative D call: TRBD1 (6 bases). The ends were cut back, 4 bases at V and 7 bases at J, with 14 bases in the middle. Per the germline V gene, CDR1 is MDHEN and CDR2 is SYDVKM. There are 14 residues in the CDR3. CDR3 loop: CASSSYRERQPQHF. The CDR3 DNA reads TGTGCCAGCAGTTCCTACAGGGAGCGACAGCCCCAGCATTTT.

This chain links TRBV28 with TRBJ2-1; no reliable D call. Germline V gives CDR1 MDHEN, CDR2 SYDVKM. V dropped 7 bases and J dropped 2 bases, with 12 bases sitting between them. The CDR3 is 14 amino acids. CDR3 in DNA: TGTGCCAGCACCGCGGTATTCACCTACAATGAGCAGTTCTTC. This encodes CASTAVFTYNEQFF.

V gene TRBV5-1 combines with J gene TRBJ1-2; 10 positions agree with TRBD1. The CDR3 has 14 amino acids. The germline CDR1 and CDR2 sequences are SGHRS and YFSETQ. With V trimmed by 5 bases and J by 8 bases, 9 bases remained unmatched. CDR3 sequence reads: CASRSTGQGYGYTF. The CDR3 bases are TGCGCCAGCAGAAGCACGGGACAGGGGTACGGCTACACCTTC.

The V call is TRBV7-9, the J call TRBJ2-7, with a weak D call TRBD1 (6 bases). With 5 bases removed from V and 5 bases from J, the gap between germline ends came to 10 bases. This CDR3 region has 12 residues. Germline V lookup: CDR1 SEHNR, CDR2 FQNEAQ (reference sequence). Here the CDR3 reads CASSRTDHEQYF. CDR3 DNA: TGTGCCAGCAGCAGGACAGATCACGAGCAGTACTTC.

The chain uses TRBV6-9 and TRBJ2-7; no clear D gene. The CDR3 runs 10 residues. Deletions cut 9 bases from V and 5 bases from J, with 8 bases between. The germline V gene encodes CDR1 MNHGY and CDR2 SVAAGI. The CDR3 loop reads CARLLHEQYF. The CDR3 nucleotides are TGTGCCAGACTCTTACACGAGCAGTACTTC.

Only a few counts were recorded for this clone. This sequence joins TRBV18 and TRBJ2-3, with D maybe TRBD2 (6 bases). This CDR3 spans 11 amino acids. V was cut by 6 bases and J by 6 bases, with 7 bases left in between. CDR1 is KGHSH and CDR2 is LQKENI in the germline V gene. Here the CDR3 reads CASSEGDTQYF. The CDR3 DNA reads TGTGCCAGCTCGGAGGGGGATACGCAGTATTTT. Complete variable domain (other parts from reference TRBV18 and TRBJ2-3): NAGVMQNPRHLVRRRGQEARLRCSPMKGHSHVYWYRQLPEEGLKFMVYLQKENIIDESGMPKERFSAEFPKEGPSILRIQQVVRGDSAAYFCASSEGDTQYFGPGTRLTVL.

Of note for this clone: The junction departs from germline at one end; a sequencing error may be responsible. The gene calls are TRBV7-9 and TRBJ1-1, with 7 positions matching TRBD1. CDR1 is SEHNR, CDR2 FQNEAQ, per germline (reference sequence). The CDR3 sequence is 15 residues long. The CDR3 is CSSSPATGTNTEAFF. CDR3 bases: TGTTCCAGCAGCCCTGCGACAGGGACGAACACTGAAGCTTTCTTT. Using reference TRBV7-9 and TRBJ1-1 for the parts outside the CDR3, the full variable domain is DTGVSQNPRHKITKRGQNVTFRCDPISEHNRLYWYRQTLGQGPEFLTYFQNEAQLEKSRLLSDRFSAERPKGSFSTLEIQRTEQGDSAMYLCSSSPATGTNTEAFFGQGTRLTVV.

The sample holds a few counts of this clone. The chain couples TRBV7-8 to TRBJ1-1; D call uncertain. The V and J ends lost 3 bases and 3 bases respectively, with 8 bases between them. Germline lookup yields CDR1 SGHVS and CDR2 FQNEAQ. The CDR3 covers 13 residues. CDR3 in amino acids: CASSFLLDTEAFF. DNA for the CDR3: TGTGCCAGCAGCTTCCTCCTAGACACTGAAGCTTTCTTT.

The chain is built from TRBV18 and TRBJ2-5; D not certain. Per germline, CDR1 KGHSH and CDR2 LQKENI. The CDR3 runs 12 residues. V lost 3 bases, J lost 3 bases, and 5 bases lay in between. CDR3 sequence reads: CASSPLKETQYF. The CDR3, as DNA: TGTGCCAGCTCACCCCTAAAAGAGACCCAGTACTTC.

J is TRBJ1-1 and V is TRBV27; D not resolved. The CDR3 extends over 14 amino acids. Germline V gives CDR1 MNHEY, CDR2 SMNVEV (reference sequence). V was cut by 6 bases and J by 0 bases, with 11 bases left in between. CDR3 bases: TGTGCCAGCAGCCTCGAGGGCCTGAACACTGAAGCTTTCTTT. Its translation is CASSLEGLNTEAFF.

V gene TRBV5-6 combines with J gene TRBJ2-1, with 7 bases lining up with TRBD2. The junction had 1 base not matched to a gene; V was cut back by 0 bases and J by 1 base. The germline V gene has CDR1 SGHDT and CDR2 YYEEEE. The CDR3 covers 15 residues. CDR3 region: CASSLVAGSYNEQFF. The CDR3 nucleotides are TGTGCCAGCAGCTTGGTAGCGGGTTCCTACAATGAGCAGTTCTTC.